This TCR beta chain originates from a study of CD8+ T cells in alopecia areata. RNA extraction and reverse transcription yielded cDNA as sequencing template. The method was immunoSEQ multiplex PCR; TCRdb's version includes in-frame clones alone and lacks a portion of them. In the table there are around 140,000 clones, 70% to 90% of which are singletons. Treatment noted: oral pan-JAK inhibitor, 5-10 mg twice daily. Germline V gene lookup returns CDR1 SGDLS and CDR2 YYNGEE. Trimming pared 0 bases from V and 4 bases from J, leaving 10 bases between. The CDR3 sequence is 14 residues long. V gene TRBV9 combines with J gene TRBJ1-1; D possibly corresponds to TRBD1 (6 bases). Material: CD8+ T cells sorted from blood, obtained at week 4, from a patient treated with tofacitinib. This sequence was found in a human donor with alopecia areata. The CDR3 DNA sequence: TGTGCCAGCAGCGTAGAGGGGGTTCCCACTGAAGCTTTCTTT. Translating gives CASSVEGVPTEAFF.